Here is one T cell receptor (beta chain) with its context. This CDR3 is 18 amino acids long. From germline, CDR1 is PRHDT and CDR2 FYEKMQ (reference sequence). The V and J ends lost 6 bases and 0 bases, in that order; junction bases with no gene match: 10. The source of the sample is a study of T cells in Graves' hyperthyroidism and ophthalmopathy. Amplification of TCR beta CDR3 regions was performed using RNA transcripts as template. The HTBI primer set was used in a first-round RT-PCR of the TCR CDR3. Using its own MiXCR run on the multiplex PCR reads, TCRdb lists one record per CDR3 protein. The sample lists hundreds of thousands of distinct CDR3 sequences, under 25% seen once, with 45% to 50% in the top ten.

V is TRBV13 and J is TRBJ2-3; 12 positions match TRBD2. The sequence was collected from a woman in her 70s with Graves' ophthalmopathy. What was sequenced was blood. CDR3 in amino acids: CASRLLAGGSGSTDTQYF. The CDR3 nucleotides are TGTGCCAGCAGACTGCTAGCGGGAGGGAGCGGGAGCACAGATACGCAGTATTTT.